Listed below are T cell receptor beta chains from one sample, sequenced in a study of OX40 agonist ivuxolimab in advanced cancers. Method: immunoSEQ multiplex PCR; TCRdb's copy keeps in-frame clones and lacks some. This table has 55,000 to 70,000 clones, about 84% appearing once. The material sequenced was CD4+ or CD8+ T cells sorted from blood, taken in a trial of the OX40 agonist ivuxolimab. These receptors originate from an adult with an advanced solid tumor such as melanoma, head and neck, liver or kidney cancer. The CDR3 runs from the conserved cysteine through the conserved F or W. D genes are given only for firm matches. Some rows have no size entry. The others give once, few or many, or a class for an expanded clone.

clone_size: NA; v_call: TRBV6-6; d_call: TRBD2; j_call: TRBJ2-7; cdr3_nt: TGTGCCAGCAGTTACTCGGGGGAGGGTCTCTACGAGCAGTACTTC; cdr3_aa: CASSYSGEGLYEQYF
clone_size: NA; v_call: TRBV11-3; d_call: TRBD2; j_call: TRBJ2-1; cdr3_nt: TGTGCCAGCAGCTTCAGCGGGGACTCCTACAATGAGCAGTTCTTC; cdr3_aa: CASSFSGDSYNEQFF
clone_size: NA; v_call: TRBV20-1; d_call: NA; j_call: TRBJ1-2; cdr3_nt: TGCAGTGCGCAGGAGAACTATGGCTACACCTTC; cdr3_aa: CSAQENYGYTF
clone_size: NA; v_call: TRBV7-9; d_call: TRBD1; j_call: TRBJ2-7; cdr3_nt: TGTGCCAGCAGTTACCCACAGGGGGCGAGGCCCTACGAGCAGTACTTC; cdr3_aa: CASSYPQGARPYEQYF
clone_size: NA; v_call: TRBV7-9; d_call: TRBD1; j_call: TRBJ1-4; cdr3_nt: TGTGCCAGCCGACGGGACAGAGGCGAAAAACTGTTTTTT; cdr3_aa: CASRRDRGEKLFF
clone_size: few; v_call: TRBV18; d_call: NA; j_call: TRBJ2-5; cdr3_nt: TGTGCCAGCTCACCACCCGGGCTGGGGGAGACCCAGTACTTC; cdr3_aa: CASSPPGLGETQYF
clone_size: NA; v_call: TRBV29-1; d_call: TRBD1; j_call: TRBJ2-7; cdr3_nt: TGCAGCGTTAGAGAAGGGACAGGGGGTTACGAGCAGTACTTC; cdr3_aa: CSVREGTGGYEQYF
clone_size: NA; v_call: TRBV18; d_call: NA; j_call: TRBJ1-4; cdr3_nt: TGTGCCAGCTCACCAGCCCTCCCGACAACTAATGAAAAACTGTTTTTT; cdr3_aa: CASSPALPTTNEKLFF
clone_size: few; v_call: TRBV2; d_call: TRBD1; j_call: TRBJ1-5; cdr3_nt: TGTGCCAGCAGAGTCAGGGGGGCGGGTCAGCCCCAGCATTTT; cdr3_aa: CASRVRGAGQPQHF
clone_size: NA; v_call: TRBV7-2; d_call: NA; j_call: TRBJ2-5; cdr3_nt: TGTGCCAGCAGCTCCCGGGGCCAAGAGACCCAGTACTTC; cdr3_aa: CASSSRGQETQYF
clone_size: NA; v_call: TRBV6-1; d_call: TRBD2; j_call: TRBJ2-5; cdr3_nt: TGTGCCAGCAGTCTAGCGGAAGAGACCCAGTACTTC; cdr3_aa: CASSLAEETQYF
clone_size: NA; v_call: TRBV25-1; d_call: TRBD2; j_call: TRBJ2-1; cdr3_nt: TGTGCCAGCAAAGGGACTAGCGGGGGTCCCTACAATGAGCAGTTCTTC; cdr3_aa: CASKGTSGGPYNEQFF
clone_size: NA; v_call: TRBV30; d_call: TRBD1; j_call: TRBJ2-1; cdr3_nt: TGTGCCTGGTCGGACAGGGGTTATGAGCAGTTCTTC; cdr3_aa: CAWSDRGYEQFF
clone_size: NA; v_call: TRBV6-5; d_call: TRBD1; j_call: TRBJ1-1; cdr3_nt: TGTGCCAGCACGGAACAGGGGGCGCGGGGAACTGAAGCTTTCTTT; cdr3_aa: CASTEQGARGTEAFF
clone_size: NA; v_call: TRBV5-4; d_call: TRBD2; j_call: TRBJ2-5; cdr3_nt: TGTGCCAGCAGCCCAAGACTAGCGGGGGGGCAGCAGACCCAGTACTTC; cdr3_aa: CASSPRLAGGQQTQYF
clone_size: NA; v_call: TRBV28; d_call: TRBD1; j_call: TRBJ1-1; cdr3_nt: TGTGCCAGCAGTTGGACAGGTGGGGACACTGAAGCTTTCTTT; cdr3_aa: CASSWTGGDTEAFF
clone_size: NA; v_call: TRBV6-4; d_call: NA; j_call: TRBJ2-2; cdr3_nt: TGTGCCAGCAGTGACAGGGAGAACACCGGGGAGCTGTTTTTT; cdr3_aa: CASSDRENTGELFF
clone_size: NA; v_call: TRBV19; d_call: NA; j_call: TRBJ2-1; cdr3_nt: TGTGCCAGTAGTGCGGGACACCTGTACAATGAGCAGTTCTTC; cdr3_aa: CASSAGHLYNEQFF
clone_size: NA; v_call: TRBV18; d_call: TRBD1; j_call: TRBJ2-7; cdr3_nt: TGTGCCAGCTCACCGGGGACAGGGGGCGCCGAGCAGTACTTC; cdr3_aa: CASSPGTGGAEQYF
clone_size: NA; v_call: TRBV18; d_call: NA; j_call: TRBJ1-4; cdr3_nt: TGTGCCAGCTCTCCCCCCGGGGATAATGAAAAACTGTTTTTT; cdr3_aa: CASSPPGDNEKLFF
clone_size: NA; v_call: TRBV18; d_call: NA; j_call: TRBJ2-3; cdr3_nt: TGTGCCAGCTCACCAGGGGCGTCAGATACGCAGTATTTT; cdr3_aa: CASSPGASDTQYF